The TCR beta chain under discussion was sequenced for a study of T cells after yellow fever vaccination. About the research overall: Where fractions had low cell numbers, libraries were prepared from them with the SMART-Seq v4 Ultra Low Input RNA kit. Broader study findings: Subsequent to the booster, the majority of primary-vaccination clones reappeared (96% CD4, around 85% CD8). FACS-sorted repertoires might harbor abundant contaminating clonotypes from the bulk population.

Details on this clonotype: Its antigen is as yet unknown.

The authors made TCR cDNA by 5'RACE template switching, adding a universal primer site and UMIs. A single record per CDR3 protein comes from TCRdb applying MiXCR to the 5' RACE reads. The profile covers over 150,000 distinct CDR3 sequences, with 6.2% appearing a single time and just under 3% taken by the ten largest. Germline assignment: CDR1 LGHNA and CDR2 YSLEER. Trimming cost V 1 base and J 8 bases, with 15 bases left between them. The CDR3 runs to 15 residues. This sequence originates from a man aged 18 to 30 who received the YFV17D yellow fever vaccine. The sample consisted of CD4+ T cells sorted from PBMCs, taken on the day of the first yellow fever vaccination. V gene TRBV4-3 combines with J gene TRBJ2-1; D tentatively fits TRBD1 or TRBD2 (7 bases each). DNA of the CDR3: TGCGCCAGCAGCCAAGGGGAGGGGGCAGGATATGAGCAGTTCTTC. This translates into CASSQGEGAGYEQFF.